A selection of T cell receptor beta chains follows, all from one sample in a study of cytomegalovirus exposure and HLA in healthy donors. Clones were sequenced by immunoSEQ multiplex PCR, and TCRdb holds only the in-frame ones, with some missing. The repertoire consists of 130,000 or so clones, with 8% to 9.5% occurring once and the leading ten covering 5.5%. Material: PBMCs. Receptors originate from a man aged 35 to 55 in good health and CMV-seronegative. Each CDR3 is given without its conserved first and last residue.

v_call	j_call	cdr3_aa
TRBV29-1	TRBJ2-7	SVVRGTEQY
TRBV19	TRBJ2-7	ASSMDRDRYEQY
TRBV9	TRBJ1-1	ASSVDLGRGEAF
TRBV5-1	TRBJ1-6	ASSLVAGGNSPLH
TRBV5-1	TRBJ1-4	ASSLSHNEKLF
TRBV18	TRBJ1-4	ASSPAGQGSFEKLF
TRBV13	TRBJ1-5	ASSTGRGNQPQH
TRBV6-5	TRBJ2-1	ASARGLAVGYEQF
TRBV28	TRBJ2-5	ASGGTDQETQY
TRBV9	TRBJ2-5	ASSADRPETQY
TRBV19	TRBJ1-3	ASSPQGPEAGNTIY
TRBV7-2	TRBJ1-2	ASSRFGGGDYGYT
TRBV19	TRBJ2-3	ASSPTLAGGSTDTQY
TRBV9	TRBJ2-3	ASSVETSTDTQY
TRBV11-2	TRBJ1-1	ASSLEWRNTEAF
TRBV29-1	TRBJ1-2	SVATTGQGGYT
TRBV5-1	TRBJ1-6	ASRFEQGLNSPLH
TRBV6-1	TRBJ1-4	ASKQGVEKLF
TRBV25-1	TRBJ1-6	ASRQAKNNSPLH
TRBV30	TRBJ1-5	AWSFTGVKNQPQH
TRBV5-5	TRBJ2-5	ASSPSVGQETQY
TRBV12-5	TRBJ2-3	ASGSINDRWSDTQY
TRBV5-6	TRBJ1-2	ASREENYGYT
TRBV6-1	TRBJ2-5	ASSGVPGQGGETQY
TRBV30	TRBJ1-6	AWRDSYNSPLH
TRBV18	TRBJ2-7	ASSPETGPGEQY
TRBV6-6	TRBJ1-2	ASSPDRNYGYT
TRBV30	TRBJ1-5	AWSTGQGGEPQH
TRBV6-1	TRBJ1-2	ASSDRGYGYT
TRBV9	TRBJ2-2	ASSPPADTGELF
TRBV13	TRBJ1-2	ASSLGRVDGYT
TRBV7-2	TRBJ1-5	ASSLVGVSNQPQH
TRBV30	TRBJ2-5	AWSGSAETQY
TRBV7-9	TRBJ1-1	ASRTGMNTEAF
TRBV14	TRBJ1-5	ASSYTRQGGQPQH
TRBV7-8	TRBJ2-7	ASSEGLAGPLSYEQY
TRBV2	TRBJ1-5	ASSEDRGFNQPQH
TRBV2	TRBJ1-6	ASSGQGEASYNSPLH
TRBV5-1	TRBJ1-6	ASSLEGRSYNSPLH
TRBV11-2	TRBJ1-3	ASSLDAGAISGNTIY
TRBV2	TRBJ2-3	ASSGVEVGTDTQY
TRBV7-2	TRBJ2-7	ASSLGRPRSSYEQY
TRBV19	TRBJ2-2	ASSMYRLDTGELF
TRBV18	TRBJ2-1	ASSLLTSGGAGEQF
TRBV2	TRBJ2-6	ASKGYRQGASGANVMT
TRBV4-3	TRBJ2-3	ASSQDVASSTDTQY
TRBV7-2	TRBJ1-5	ASSIRGARNQPQH
TRBV5-6	NA	ASSSSGQGFYEQY
TRBV7-9	TRBJ2-5	ASSLGQRGSQETQY
TRBV7-6	TRBJ2-2	ASRTSFGELF
TRBV28	TRBJ1-2	ASSSDPGQGSGYT
TRBV7-9	TRBJ2-7	ASSTPGGSPYEQY
TRBV5-6	TRBJ1-2	ASSSPVWGEGYT
TRBV19	TRBJ2-5	ASSITGGQETQY
TRBV13	TRBJ1-1	ASSPTGLAEAF